Listed below are T cell receptor beta chains from one sample, sequenced in a study of blood T cell repertoires in COVID-19. The table came from immunoSEQ multiplex PCR; TCRdb's copy has only in-frame clones and leaves some out. This sample has approximately 310,000 clones; around 86% occur once, and the top ten carry approximately 5.2%. Sequencing was carried out using PBMCs or T cells enriched from blood (not recorded which). The origin of the receptors is a man aged 55-75 years who had recovered from COVID-19. The CDR3 runs from the conserved cysteine through the conserved F or W. A D gene is named only where the DNA matches it firmly. Clone size appears in some rows only: once, few, many, or a class for an expanded clone.

TRBJ1-2 . . TRBV28 TGTGCCAGCAGTTCCCGCGGACAGCAACATGGCTACACCTTC CASSSRGQQHGYTF
TRBJ2-5 TRBD1 . TRBV5-1 TGCGCCAGCAGCTCTGCACCGGGACAGGGAGGAGAGACCCAGTACTTC CASSSAPGQGGETQYF
TRBJ2-5 TRBD2 once TRBV5-1 TGCGCCAGCAGCTTGGAGGTTAGCGGGAGGCTAGAGACCCAGTACTTC CASSLEVSGRLETQYF
TRBJ2-5 TRBD2 . TRBV28 TGTGCCAGCAGTTCTCCCGGGACTAGGAGAGAGACCCAGTACTTC CASSSPGTRRETQYF
TRBJ2-1 TRBD2 . TRBV12-3/TRBV12-4 TGTGCCAGCAACGGCGGGGGTACGGATCAGTTCTTC CASNGGGTDQFF
TRBJ1-1 TRBD1 . TRBV6-5 TGTGCCAGCAGTTTAGACAGGGGAAACACTGAAGCTTTCTTT CASSLDRGNTEAFF
TRBJ1-5 . once TRBV24-1 TGTGCCACCAGTGAGGCGTCAGGGGGCAATCAGCCCCAGCATTTT CATSEASGGNQPQHF
TRBJ1-4 TRBD1 once TRBV7-9 TGTGCCAGCAGCTTTGGGACAGGGGGGGAAAAACTGTTTTTT CASSFGTGGEKLFF
TRBJ2-7 TRBD1 . TRBV5-1 TGCGCCAGCAGTACAAATCCGGGACAGGGATACGAGCAGTACTTC CASSTNPGQGYEQYF
TRBJ1-2 . . TRBV5-1 TGCGCCAGCAGCAACGCATCCACAAGCTATGGCTACACCTTC CASSNASTSYGYTF
TRBJ2-5 TRBD1 . TRBV29-1 TGCAGCGTTGACCCCGGGACAGGAATCCAAGAGACCCAGTACTTC CSVDPGTGIQETQYF
TRBJ2-1 TRBD2 once TRBV6-2/TRBV6-3 TGTGCCAGCAGTTACGGACTAGCGGGACTGGAGCAGTTCTTC CASSYGLAGLEQFF
TRBJ2-6 TRBD1 . TRBV9 TGTGCCAGCAGTTCGGACAGGGGGCTCTCTGGGGCCAACGTCCTGACTTTC CASSSDRGLSGANVLTF
TRBJ2-1 . . TRBV6-5 TGTGCCAGCAATCAGGACATACTCTACAATGAGCAGTTCTTC CASNQDILYNEQFF
TRBJ2-1 TRBD2 . TRBV11-2 TGTGCCAGCAGCTTAACTAGCGGGAGAGTTTTTGATGAGCAGTTCTTC CASSLTSGRVFDEQFF
TRBJ2-1 TRBD2 . TRBV9 TGTGCCAGCAGCGTGCTAGCGGGAGCGGGTTACCTTGAGCAGTTCTTC CASSVLAGAGYLEQFF
TRBJ1-5 . . TRBV3-1/TRBV3-2 TGTGCCAGCAGCCAAAAAGCGGAGGGTCCCCAGCATTTT CASSQKAEGPQHF
TRBJ2-7 TRBD2 . TRBV5-1 TGCGCCAGTAGTCCAGGGCGGGAGATTTACGAGCAGTACTTC CASSPGREIYEQYF
TRBJ2-1 TRBD2 . TRBV7-3 TGTGCCAGCAGCTTTTTACGGGTCCAGGACAGCGGGAGAGTTTCAAATGAGCAGTTCTTC CASSFLRVQDSGRVSNEQFF
TRBJ2-1 TRBD2 . TRBV6-4 TGTGCCAGCTTCGGGACTAGCCAGTTCTTC CASFGTSQFF
TRBJ2-5 TRBD2 . TRBV10-3 TGTGCCATCAGCGACAATAGCGGGAGGGCCGTTGGGTCTGGAGAGACCCAGTACTTC CAISDNSGRAVGSGETQYF
TRBJ2-1 TRBD2 . TRBV9 TGTGCCAGCAGCATCAGACTAGCGGATTATAATGAGCAGTTCTTC CASSIRLADYNEQFF
TRBJ2-7 TRBD2 . TRBV4-1 TGCGCCAGCAGCCAAGAGCGGGAGGCTTCCTACGAGCAGTACTTC CASSQEREASYEQYF
TRBJ1-1 . once TRBV5-1 TGCGCCAGCAGCCCCATGGGGGAGGGCACTGAAGCTTTCTTT CASSPMGEGTEAFF
TRBJ2-1 TRBD1 once TRBV24-1 TGTGCCACCAGCAGGACAGGCGAGTACAATGAGCAGTTCTTC CATSRTGEYNEQFF
TRBJ2-7 . . TRBV6-2/TRBV6-3 TGTGCCAGCAGTTACTTGGGACTTGGAAACGAGCAGTACTTC CASSYLGLGNEQYF
TRBJ2-2 . . TRBV7-2 TGTGCCAGCAGCTTACCCCCAACAGGGAGGGCCGGGGAGCTGTTTTTT CASSLPPTGRAGELFF
TRBJ2-6 . . TRBV5-6 TGTGCCAGCAGCTTCAGGGCTGGGGCCAACGTCCTGACTTTC CASSFRAGANVLTF